This T cell receptor (beta chain) was captured in a study of blood T cell repertoires in COVID-19 (TCRdb year 2020). Looking at the study overall: The collaborator samples originated in the United States, Italy and Spain and spanned the acute and convalescent phases of COVID-19. The dataset comprised deeply sampled blood TCRbeta repertoires from subjects exposed to, actively infected with, or recovered from COVID-19. The sample metadata nearly always contained a de-identified subject ID, COVID-19 status, age in years and sex. The samples were drawn from the first 160 participants of the ongoing ImmuneRACE study and from about 1,200 subjects provided by 6 global collaborators. The repertoires were released in a freely available public database meant as a resource for research on the immune response to SARS-CoV-2. HLA class I and class II types, where available, came from metadata supplied by the sample provider rather than from assay-based typing. The material from the prospective study consisted of cDNA or gDNA derived from T cells, B-cell-depleted T cells, or PBMCs.

Note on this clone: The antigen it recognizes is unknown. Base qualities are not recorded, but no much larger clone differs from it by a single base.

Points the paper makes about the study in general: The amount of clinical and demographic metadata varied by source and participant and was provided uncurated.

The junction shows trimming of 0 bases on V and 4 bases on J, plus 19 bases between the germline ends. Taken from cysteine to phenylalanine, the CDR3 has 18 residues. The read is trimmed to its CDR3 DNA, 54 bases read in frame from base 1. For CDR1 and CDR2, the germline V gene lists SGHDN and FVKESK. TCRbeta CDR3 regions were amplified from genomic DNA by means of the immunoSEQ Assay, a bias-controlled multiplex PCR. The study's processing was this. The number of nucleated cells in each sample was estimated by amplification of reference gene primers within the assay. Sequence reads were collapsed and filtered to measure the absolute abundance of every unique TCRbeta CDR3 rearrangement. For each sample, productive Simpson clonality was calculated as the square root of Simpson's diversity index over productive rearrangements. Entries here come from immuneACCESS through TCRdb and include only in-frame sequences with V and J called. Some clones fail to appear in such tables; in the studies checked, an unresolved V gene covers under half of the shortfall, and the cause of the remainder is unknown. V, J and clone size reflect that table, while D and trimming were determined from the DNA. Across this sample there are tens of thousands of clones, with roughly 89% seen only once. The top ten clonotypes cover roughly 3.9% of the sample.

In Seattle, one collaborating source enrolled patients while the infection was active and tracked those patients longitudinally over the course of disease. Each collaborating institution followed its own protocols to collect whole blood in K2EDTA tubes. For TCRbeta analysis, collaborators shipped samples as frozen whole blood, isolated PBMCs, or DNA extracted from either of those sample types. The sequence was collected from a man in his forties with COVID-19, enrolled during active disease. Sequenced sample: peripheral blood. The rearrangement joined TRBV14 to TRBJ1-3, and possibly TRBD1, on 6 matching bases. This receptor has the CDR3 CASSQERPIWGPGNTIYF. The bases read TGTGCCAGCAGCCAAGAACGCCCCATCTGGGGGCCCGGAAACACCATATATTTT.